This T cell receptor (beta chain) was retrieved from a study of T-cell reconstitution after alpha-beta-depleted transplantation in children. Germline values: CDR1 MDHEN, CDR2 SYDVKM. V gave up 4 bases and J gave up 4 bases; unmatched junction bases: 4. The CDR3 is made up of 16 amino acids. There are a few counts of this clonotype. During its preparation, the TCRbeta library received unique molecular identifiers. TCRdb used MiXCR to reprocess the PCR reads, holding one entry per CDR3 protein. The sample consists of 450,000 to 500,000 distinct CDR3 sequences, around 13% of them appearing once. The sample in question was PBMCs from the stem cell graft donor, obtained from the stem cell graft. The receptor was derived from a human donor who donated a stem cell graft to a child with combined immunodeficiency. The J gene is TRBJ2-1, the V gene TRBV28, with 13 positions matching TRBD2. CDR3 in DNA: TGTGCCAGCAGTTCCCGGACTAGCGGGGGTTACAATGAGCAGTTCTTC. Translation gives CASSSRTSGGYNEQFF. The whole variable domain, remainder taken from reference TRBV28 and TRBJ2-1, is DVKVTQSSRYLVKRTGEKVFLECVQDMDHENMFWYRQDPGLGLRLIYFSYDVKMKEKGDIPEGYSVSREKKERFSLILESASTNQTSMYLCASSSRTSGGYNEQFFGPGTRLTVL.